The table lists the clone carrying this T cell receptor (beta chain) with a few counts. Its antigen is unidentified. The CDR3 has 14 amino acids. Germline values: CDR1 MNHEY, CDR2 SMNVEV (reference sequence). Trimming stripped 2 bases from V and 5 bases from J, with 10 bases between. This entry is derived from a study of vaccination and CD4 T cells after COVID-19. Turning to the study itself: Blood was drawn a median roughly 66 days post second dose, range 14 to 241. Control cultures were given a CEFX pool, an HIV-1 Nef pool, or no peptide.

Stated treatment: approximately nine-day PBMC culture with coronavirus spike peptide pools or control peptides (ViraFEST assay). The assay that was used to sequence DNA from cultured CD4+ T cells was the Oncomine TCR Beta short-read assay. Using the QIAamp micro DNA kit, genomic DNA was extracted from the CD4+ T cells that had been cultured. Each CDR3 protein gets one entry after TCRdb re-called the PCR reads with MiXCR. The table shows roughly 5,400 distinct CDR3 sequences, with around 30% occurring only once. Study observations and caveats: SARS-CoV-2-reactive clonotypes showed a nonsignificant median rise from approximately 23 to 38.

This clonotype was obtained from a human donor who had recovered from COVID-19. This material consisted of CD4+ T cells from blood, cultured in vitro, taken after SARS-CoV-2 vaccination. The chain is built from TRBV27 and TRBJ2-1; no reliable D call. The CDR3 here is CASSLRPPDNEQFF. The CDR3 DNA sequence: TGTGCCAGCAGTTTACGGCCACCTGACAATGAGCAGTTCTTC.